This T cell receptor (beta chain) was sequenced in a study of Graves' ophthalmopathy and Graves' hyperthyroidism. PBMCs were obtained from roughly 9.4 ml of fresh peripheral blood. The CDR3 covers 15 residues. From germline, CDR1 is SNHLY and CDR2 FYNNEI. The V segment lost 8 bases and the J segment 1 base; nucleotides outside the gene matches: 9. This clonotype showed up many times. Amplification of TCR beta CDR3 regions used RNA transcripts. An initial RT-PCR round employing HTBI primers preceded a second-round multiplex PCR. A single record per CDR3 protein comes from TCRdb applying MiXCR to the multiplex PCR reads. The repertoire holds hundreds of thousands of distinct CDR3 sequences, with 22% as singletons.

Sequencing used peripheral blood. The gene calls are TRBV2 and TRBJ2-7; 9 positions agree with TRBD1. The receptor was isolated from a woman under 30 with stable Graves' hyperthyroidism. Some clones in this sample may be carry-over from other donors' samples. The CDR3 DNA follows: TGTGCCAGCTTACCGGGACAGGGCCTTTCCTACGAGCAGTACTTC. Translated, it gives CASLPGQGLSYEQYF.